The clone carrying this T cell receptor (beta chain) appeared a few times. The antigen remains unidentified. These data originate in a study of T cells in Graves' hyperthyroidism and ophthalmopathy. Study outcomes and limitations: Through a model of 13 V-J features, ophthalmopathy was separated from stable hyperthyroidism. Expanded thyroid clonotypes (above 0.001) were mostly also found in blood.

CDR3 size: 13 residues. The V and J ends lost 2 bases and 9 bases respectively, with 14 bases between them. Germline assignment: CDR1 SQVTM and CDR2 ANQGSEA. RNA transcripts provided the source from which TCR beta CDR3 regions were amplified. HTBI primers were used for first-round RT-PCR of the TCR CDR3. TCRdb re-derived calls from the multiplex PCR reads in MiXCR, one entry per CDR3 protein. The table lists 400,000 to 450,000 distinct CDR3 sequences, roughly 14% of them singletons. This sequence was found in a man aged 18 to 30 with Graves' ophthalmopathy. Sequencing input: blood. This chain joins TRBV29-1 and TRBJ2-4; possibly TRBD2 for D (6 bases). The CDR3 region has the DNA TGCAGCGTTGAACGATCTAGCGCAGCCATTCAGTACTTC. This gives the protein CSVERSSAAIQYF. Full variable domain (rest looked up from reference TRBV29-1 and TRBJ2-4): SAVISQKPSRDICQRGTSLTIQCQVDSQVTMMFWYRQQPGQSLTLIATANQGSEATYESGFVIDKFPISRPNLTFSTLTVSNMSPEDSSIYLCSVERSSAAIQYFGAGTRLSVL.